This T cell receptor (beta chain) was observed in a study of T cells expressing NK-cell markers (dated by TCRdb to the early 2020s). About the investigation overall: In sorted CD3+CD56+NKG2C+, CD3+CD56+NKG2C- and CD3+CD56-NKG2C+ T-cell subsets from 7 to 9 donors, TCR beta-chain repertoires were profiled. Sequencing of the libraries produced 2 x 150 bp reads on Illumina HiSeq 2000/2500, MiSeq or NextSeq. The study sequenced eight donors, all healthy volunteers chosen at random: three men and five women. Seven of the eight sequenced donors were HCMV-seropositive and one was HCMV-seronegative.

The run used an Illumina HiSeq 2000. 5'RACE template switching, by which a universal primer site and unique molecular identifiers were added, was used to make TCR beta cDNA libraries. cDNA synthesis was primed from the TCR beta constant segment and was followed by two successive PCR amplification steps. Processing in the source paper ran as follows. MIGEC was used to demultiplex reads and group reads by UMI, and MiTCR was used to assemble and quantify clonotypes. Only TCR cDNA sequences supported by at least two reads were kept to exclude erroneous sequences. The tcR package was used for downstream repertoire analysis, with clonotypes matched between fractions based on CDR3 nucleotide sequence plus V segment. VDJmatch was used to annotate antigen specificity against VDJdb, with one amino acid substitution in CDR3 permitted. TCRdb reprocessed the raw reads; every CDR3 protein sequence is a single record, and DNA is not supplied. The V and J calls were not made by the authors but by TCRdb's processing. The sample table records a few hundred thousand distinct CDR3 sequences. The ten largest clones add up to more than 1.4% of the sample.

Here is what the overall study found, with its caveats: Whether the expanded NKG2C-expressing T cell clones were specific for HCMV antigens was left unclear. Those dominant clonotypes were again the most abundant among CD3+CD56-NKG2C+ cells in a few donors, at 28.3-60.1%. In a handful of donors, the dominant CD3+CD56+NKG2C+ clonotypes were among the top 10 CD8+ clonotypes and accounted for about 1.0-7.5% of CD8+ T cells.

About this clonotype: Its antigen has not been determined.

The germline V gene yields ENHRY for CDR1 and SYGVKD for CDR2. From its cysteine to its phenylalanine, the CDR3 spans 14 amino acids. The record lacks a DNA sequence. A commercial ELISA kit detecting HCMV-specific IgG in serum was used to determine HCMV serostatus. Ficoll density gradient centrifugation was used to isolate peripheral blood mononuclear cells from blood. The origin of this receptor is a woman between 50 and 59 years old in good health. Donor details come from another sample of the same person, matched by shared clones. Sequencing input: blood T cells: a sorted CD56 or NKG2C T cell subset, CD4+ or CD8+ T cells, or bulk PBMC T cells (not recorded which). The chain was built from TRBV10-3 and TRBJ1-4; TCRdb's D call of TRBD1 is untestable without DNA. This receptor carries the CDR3 CAISVTGGNEKLFF.